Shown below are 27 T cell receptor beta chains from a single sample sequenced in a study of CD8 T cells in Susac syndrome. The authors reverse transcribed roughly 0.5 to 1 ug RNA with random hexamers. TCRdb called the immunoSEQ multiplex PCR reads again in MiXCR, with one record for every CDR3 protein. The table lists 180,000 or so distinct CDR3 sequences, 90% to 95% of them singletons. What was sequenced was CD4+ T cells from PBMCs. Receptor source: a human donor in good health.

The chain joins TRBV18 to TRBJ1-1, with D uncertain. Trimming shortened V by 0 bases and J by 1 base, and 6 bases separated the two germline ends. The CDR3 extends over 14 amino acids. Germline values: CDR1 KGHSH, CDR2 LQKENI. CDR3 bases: TGTGCCAGCTCACCACCGGGCAGGAACACTGAAGCTTTCTTT. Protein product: CASSPPGRNTEAFF.

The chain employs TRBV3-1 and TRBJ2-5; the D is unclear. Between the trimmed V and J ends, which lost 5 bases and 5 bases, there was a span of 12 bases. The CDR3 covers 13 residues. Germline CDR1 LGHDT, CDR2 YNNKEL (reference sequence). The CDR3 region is CASSFLTRETQYF. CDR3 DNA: TGTGCCAGCAGCTTTCTGACGAGGGAGACCCAGTACTTC.

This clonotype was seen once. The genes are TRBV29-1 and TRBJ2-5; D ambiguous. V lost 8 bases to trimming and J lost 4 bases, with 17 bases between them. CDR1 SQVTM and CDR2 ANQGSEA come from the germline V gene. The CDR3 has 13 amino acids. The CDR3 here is CSHRGRVGETQYF. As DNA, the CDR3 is TGCAGCCACCGAGGCCGGGTAGGAGAGACCCAGTACTTC.

The CDR3 DNA reads TGTGCCAGCAGTGCGGGACATAGCTCCTACGAGCAGTACTTC. It specifies CASSAGHSSYEQYF. The rearrangement uses TRBV12-3 or TRBV12-4 and TRBJ2-7; D may match TRBD1 or TRBD2 (6 bases each). This CDR3 spans 14 amino acids. V gave up 5 bases and J gave up 0 bases, with 11 bases separating them.

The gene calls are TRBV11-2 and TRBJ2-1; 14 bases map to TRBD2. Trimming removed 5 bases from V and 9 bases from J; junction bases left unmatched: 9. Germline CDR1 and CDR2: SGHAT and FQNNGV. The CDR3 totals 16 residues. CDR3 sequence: CASSPRLAGGGSEQFF. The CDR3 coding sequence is TGTGCCAGCAGCCCCCGACTAGCGGGGGGGGGCAGTGAGCAGTTCTTC.

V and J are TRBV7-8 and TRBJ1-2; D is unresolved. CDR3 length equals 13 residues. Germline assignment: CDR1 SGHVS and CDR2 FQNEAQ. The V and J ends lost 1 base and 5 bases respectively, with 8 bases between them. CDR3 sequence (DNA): TGTGCCAGCAGCTTAGGTGTTGGGTATGGCTACACCTTC. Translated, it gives CASSLGVGYGYTF.

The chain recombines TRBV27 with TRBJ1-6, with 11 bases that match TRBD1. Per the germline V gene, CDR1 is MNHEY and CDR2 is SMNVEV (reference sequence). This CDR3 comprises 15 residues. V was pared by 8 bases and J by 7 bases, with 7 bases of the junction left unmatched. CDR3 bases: TGTGCCAGCGGGTCTGGGACAGGGGGAAATTCACCCCTCCACTTT. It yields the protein CASGSGTGGNSPLHF.

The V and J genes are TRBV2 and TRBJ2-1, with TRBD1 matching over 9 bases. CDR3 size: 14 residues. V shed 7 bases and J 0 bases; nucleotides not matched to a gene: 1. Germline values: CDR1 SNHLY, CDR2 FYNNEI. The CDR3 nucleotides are TGTGCCAGCATGACAGGGGGCTCCTACAATGAGCAGTTCTTC. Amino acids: CASMTGGSYNEQFF.

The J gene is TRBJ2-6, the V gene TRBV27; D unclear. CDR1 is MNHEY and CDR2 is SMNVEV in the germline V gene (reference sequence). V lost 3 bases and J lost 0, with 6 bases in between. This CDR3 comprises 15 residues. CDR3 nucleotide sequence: TGTGCCAGCAGTTTCGACACCTCTGGGGCCAACGTCCTGACTTTC. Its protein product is CASSFDTSGANVLTF.

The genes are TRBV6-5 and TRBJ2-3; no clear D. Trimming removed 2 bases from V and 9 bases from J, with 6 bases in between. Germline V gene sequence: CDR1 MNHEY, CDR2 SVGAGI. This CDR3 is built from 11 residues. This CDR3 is CASSYAGTQYF. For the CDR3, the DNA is TGTGCCAGCAGTTACGCCGGGACGCAGTATTTT.

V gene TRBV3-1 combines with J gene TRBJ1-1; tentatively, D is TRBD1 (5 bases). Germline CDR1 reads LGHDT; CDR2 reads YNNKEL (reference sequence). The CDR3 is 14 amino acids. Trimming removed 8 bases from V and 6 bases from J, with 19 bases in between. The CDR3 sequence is CASGTTVGDAEAFF. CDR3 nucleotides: TGTGCCAGCGGAACGACAGTCGGCGACGCTGAAGCTTTCTTT.

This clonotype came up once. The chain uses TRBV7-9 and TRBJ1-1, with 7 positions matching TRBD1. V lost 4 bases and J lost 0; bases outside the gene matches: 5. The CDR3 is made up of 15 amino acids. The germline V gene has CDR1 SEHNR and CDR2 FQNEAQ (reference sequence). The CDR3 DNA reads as TGTGCCAGCAGCTCCCGGGACAGAGTGAACACTGAAGCTTTCTTT. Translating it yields CASSSRDRVNTEAFF.

The CDR3 here is CSVSRGSSYNEQFF. Written as DNA, the CDR3 is TGCAGTGTTTCCAGGGGAAGCTCCTACAATGAGCAGTTCTTC. This chain joins TRBV20-1 and TRBJ2-1; tentative D call: TRBD1 (6 bases). The CDR3 is 14 residues long. V was cut by 7 bases and J by 0 bases, with 13 bases left in between. Germline CDR1 reads DFQATT; CDR2 reads SNEGSKA (reference sequence).

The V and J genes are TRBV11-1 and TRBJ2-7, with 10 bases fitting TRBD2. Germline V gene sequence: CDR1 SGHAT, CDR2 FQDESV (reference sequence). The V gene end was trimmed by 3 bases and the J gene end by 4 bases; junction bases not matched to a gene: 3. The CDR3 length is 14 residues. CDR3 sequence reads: CASSFLAGGYEQYF. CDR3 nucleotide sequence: TGTGCCAGCAGCTTCTTAGCGGGGGGATACGAGCAGTACTTC.

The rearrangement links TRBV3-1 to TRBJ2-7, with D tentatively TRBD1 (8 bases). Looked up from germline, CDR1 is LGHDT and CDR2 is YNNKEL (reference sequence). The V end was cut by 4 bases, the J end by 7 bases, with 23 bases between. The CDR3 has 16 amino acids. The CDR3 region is CASSPPGQGLLPEQYF. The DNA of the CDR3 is TGTGCCAGCAGCCCGCCCGGACAGGGACTACTTCCGGAGCAGTACTTC.

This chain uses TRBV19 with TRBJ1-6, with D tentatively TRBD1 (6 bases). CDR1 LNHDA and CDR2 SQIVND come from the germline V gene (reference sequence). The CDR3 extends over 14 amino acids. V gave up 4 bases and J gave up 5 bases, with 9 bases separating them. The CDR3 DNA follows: TGTGCCAGTAGTAGACAGGCTGATAATTCACCCCTCCACTTT. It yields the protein CASSRQADNSPLHF.

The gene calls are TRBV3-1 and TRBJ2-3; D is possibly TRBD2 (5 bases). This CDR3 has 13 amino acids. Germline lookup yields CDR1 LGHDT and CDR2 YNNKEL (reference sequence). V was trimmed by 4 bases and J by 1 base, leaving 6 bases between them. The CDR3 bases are TGTGCCAGCAGCCGGCGGGGCACAGATACGCAGTATTTT. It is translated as CASSRRGTDTQYF.

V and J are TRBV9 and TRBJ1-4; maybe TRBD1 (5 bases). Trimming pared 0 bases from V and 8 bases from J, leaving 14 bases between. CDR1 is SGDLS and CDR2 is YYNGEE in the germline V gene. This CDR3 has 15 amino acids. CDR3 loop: CASSVAGGRWEKLFF. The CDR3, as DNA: TGTGCCAGCAGCGTAGCTGGGGGAAGATGGGAAAAACTGTTTTTT.

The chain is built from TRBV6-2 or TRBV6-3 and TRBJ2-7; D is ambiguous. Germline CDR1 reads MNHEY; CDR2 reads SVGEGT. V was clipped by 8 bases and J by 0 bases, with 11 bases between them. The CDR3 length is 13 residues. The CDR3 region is CASWTESSYEQYF. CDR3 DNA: TGTGCCAGCTGGACGGAGAGCTCCTACGAGCAGTACTTC.

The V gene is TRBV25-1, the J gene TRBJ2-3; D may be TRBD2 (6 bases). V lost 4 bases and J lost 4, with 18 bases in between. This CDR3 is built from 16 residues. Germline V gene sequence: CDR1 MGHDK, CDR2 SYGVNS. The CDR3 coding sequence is TGTGCCAGCAGTGTGGACGAGGTGTGGGGGGCAGATACGCAGTATTTT. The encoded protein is CASSVDEVWGADTQYF.

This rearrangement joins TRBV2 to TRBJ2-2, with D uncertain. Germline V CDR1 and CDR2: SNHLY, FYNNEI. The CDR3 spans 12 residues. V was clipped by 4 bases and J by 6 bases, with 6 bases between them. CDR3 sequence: CASSVSAGELFF. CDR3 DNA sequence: TGTGCCAGCAGTGTCTCGGCCGGGGAGCTGTTTTTT.

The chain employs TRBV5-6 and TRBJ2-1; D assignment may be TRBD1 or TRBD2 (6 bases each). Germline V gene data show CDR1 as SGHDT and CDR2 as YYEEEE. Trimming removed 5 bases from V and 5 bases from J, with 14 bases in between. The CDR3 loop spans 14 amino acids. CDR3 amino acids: CASSRRGANNEQFF. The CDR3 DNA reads TGTGCCAGCAGTCGGAGGGGGGCAAACAATGAGCAGTTCTTC. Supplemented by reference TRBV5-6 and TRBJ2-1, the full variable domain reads DAGVTQSPTHLIKTRGQQVTLRCSPKSGHDTVSWYQQALGQGPQFIFQYYEEEERQRGNFPDRFSGHQFPNYSSELNVNALLLGDSALYLCASSRRGANNEQFFGPGTRLTVL.

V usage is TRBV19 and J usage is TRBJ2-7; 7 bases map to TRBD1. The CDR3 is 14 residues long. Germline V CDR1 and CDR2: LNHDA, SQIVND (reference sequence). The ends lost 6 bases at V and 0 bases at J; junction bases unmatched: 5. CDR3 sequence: CASRRDSSSYEQYF. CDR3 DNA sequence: TGTGCCAGTAGGAGGGACAGCAGCTCCTACGAGCAGTACTTC.

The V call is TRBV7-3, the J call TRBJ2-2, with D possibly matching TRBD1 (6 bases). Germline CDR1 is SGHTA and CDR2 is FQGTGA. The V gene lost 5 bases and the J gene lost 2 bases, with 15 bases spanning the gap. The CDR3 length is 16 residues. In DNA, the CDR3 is TGTGCCAGCAGCCCACGGACAGACCTTAACACCGGGGAGCTGTTTTTT. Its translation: CASSPRTDLNTGELFF. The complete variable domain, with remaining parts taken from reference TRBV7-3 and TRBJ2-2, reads GAGVSQTPSNKVTEKGKYVELRCDPISGHTALYWYRQSLGQGPEFLIYFQGTGAADDSGLPNDRFFAVRPEGSVSTLKIQRTERGDSAVYLCASSPRTDLNTGELFFGEGSRLTVL.

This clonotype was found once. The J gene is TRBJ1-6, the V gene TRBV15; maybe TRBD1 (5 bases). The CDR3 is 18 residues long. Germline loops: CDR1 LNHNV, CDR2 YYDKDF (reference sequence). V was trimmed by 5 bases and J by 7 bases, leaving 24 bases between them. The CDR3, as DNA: TGTGCCACCAGCGCAGAGGGGCCACTCTTGGCCCTAAATTCACCCCTCCACTTT. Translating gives CATSAEGPLLALNSPLHF.

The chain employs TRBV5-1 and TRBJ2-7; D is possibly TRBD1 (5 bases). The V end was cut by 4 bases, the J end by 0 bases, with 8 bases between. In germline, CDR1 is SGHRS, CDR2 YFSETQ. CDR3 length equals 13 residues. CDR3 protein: CASSPGHSYEQYF. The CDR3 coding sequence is TGCGCCAGCAGCCCAGGACACTCCTACGAGCAGTACTTC.

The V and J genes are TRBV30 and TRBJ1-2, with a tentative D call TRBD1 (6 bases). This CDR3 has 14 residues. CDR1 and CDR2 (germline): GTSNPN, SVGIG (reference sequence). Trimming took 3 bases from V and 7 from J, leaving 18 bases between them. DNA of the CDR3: TGTGCCTGGAGGCCCGCAGGGGAGGGTAGTGGCTACACCTTC. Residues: CAWRPAGEGSGYTF.